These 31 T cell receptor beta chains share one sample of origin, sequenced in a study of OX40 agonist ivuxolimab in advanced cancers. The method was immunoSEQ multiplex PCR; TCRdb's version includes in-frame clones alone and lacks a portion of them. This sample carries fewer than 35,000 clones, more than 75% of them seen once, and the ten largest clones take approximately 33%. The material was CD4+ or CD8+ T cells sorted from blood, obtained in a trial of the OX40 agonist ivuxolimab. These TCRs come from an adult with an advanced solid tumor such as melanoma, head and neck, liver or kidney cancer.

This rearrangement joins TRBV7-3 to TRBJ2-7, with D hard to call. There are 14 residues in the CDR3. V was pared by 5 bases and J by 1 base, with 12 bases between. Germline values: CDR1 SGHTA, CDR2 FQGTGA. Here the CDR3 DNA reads TGTGCCAGCAGCCCCACCGGCCTGTCCTACGAGCAGTACTTC. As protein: CASSPTGLSYEQYF.

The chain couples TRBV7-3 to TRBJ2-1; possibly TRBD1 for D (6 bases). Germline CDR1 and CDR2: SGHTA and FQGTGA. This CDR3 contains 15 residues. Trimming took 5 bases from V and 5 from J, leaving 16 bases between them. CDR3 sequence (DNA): TGTGCCAGCAGCCTCTGGACAGTAAGTGACAATGAGCAGTTCTTC. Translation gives CASSLWTVSDNEQFF.

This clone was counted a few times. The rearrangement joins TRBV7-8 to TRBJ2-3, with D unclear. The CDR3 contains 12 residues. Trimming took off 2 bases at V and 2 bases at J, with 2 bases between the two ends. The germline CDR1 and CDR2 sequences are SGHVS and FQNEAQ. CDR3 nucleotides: TGTGCCAGCAGCTTACTCACAGATACGCAGTATTTT. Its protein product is CASSLLTDTQYF.

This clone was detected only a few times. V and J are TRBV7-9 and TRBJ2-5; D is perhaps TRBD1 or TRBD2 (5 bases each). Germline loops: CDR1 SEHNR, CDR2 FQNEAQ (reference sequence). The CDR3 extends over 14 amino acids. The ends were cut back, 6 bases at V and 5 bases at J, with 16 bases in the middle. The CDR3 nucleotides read TGTGCCAGCAGTGTAGCGCAGGGTTGGGAGACCCAGTACTTC. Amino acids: CASSVAQGWETQYF.

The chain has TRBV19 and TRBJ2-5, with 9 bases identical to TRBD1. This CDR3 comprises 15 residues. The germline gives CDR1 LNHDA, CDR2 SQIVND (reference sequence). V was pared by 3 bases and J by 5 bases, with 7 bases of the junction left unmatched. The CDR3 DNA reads TGTGCCAGTAGTATGGGACAGGGCGGCGGGGAGACCCAGTACTTC. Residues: CASSMGQGGGETQYF.

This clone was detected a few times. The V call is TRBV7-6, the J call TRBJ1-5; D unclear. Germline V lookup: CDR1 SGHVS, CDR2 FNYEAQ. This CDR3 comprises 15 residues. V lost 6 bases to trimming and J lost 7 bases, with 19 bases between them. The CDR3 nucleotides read TGTGCCAGCAGTCCGGAACTGGGAATTGGGCAGCCCCAGCATTTT. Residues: CASSPELGIGQPQHF.

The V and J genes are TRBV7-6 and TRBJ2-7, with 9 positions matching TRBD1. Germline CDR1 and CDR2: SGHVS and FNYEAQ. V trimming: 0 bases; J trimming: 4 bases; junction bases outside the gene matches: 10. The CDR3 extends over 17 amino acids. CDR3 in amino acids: CASSLAHYGQGFYEQYF. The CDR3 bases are TGTGCCAGCAGCTTAGCGCACTACGGACAGGGGTTTTACGAGCAGTACTTC. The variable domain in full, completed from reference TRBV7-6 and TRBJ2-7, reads GAGVSQSPRYKVTKRGQDVALRCDPISGHVSLYWYRQALGQGPEFLTYFNYEAQQDKSGLPNDRFSAERPEGSISTLTIQRTEQRDSAMYRCASSLAHYGQGFYEQYFGPGTRLTVT.

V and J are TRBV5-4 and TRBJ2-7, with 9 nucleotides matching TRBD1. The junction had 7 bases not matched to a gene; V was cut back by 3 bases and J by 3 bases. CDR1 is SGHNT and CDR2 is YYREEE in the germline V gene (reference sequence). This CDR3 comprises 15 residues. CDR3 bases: TGTGCCAGCAGCTGGTACCGGGGACAGGGCTACGAGCAGTACTTC. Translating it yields CASSWYRGQGYEQYF.

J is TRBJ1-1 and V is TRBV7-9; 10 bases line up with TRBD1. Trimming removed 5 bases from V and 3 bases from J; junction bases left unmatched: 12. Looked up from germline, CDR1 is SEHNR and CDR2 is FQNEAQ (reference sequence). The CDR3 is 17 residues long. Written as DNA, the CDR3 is TGTGCCAGCAGCGATATCGCCTCCGGGACAGGGGACACTGAAGCTTTCTTT. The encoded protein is CASSDIASGTGDTEAFF.

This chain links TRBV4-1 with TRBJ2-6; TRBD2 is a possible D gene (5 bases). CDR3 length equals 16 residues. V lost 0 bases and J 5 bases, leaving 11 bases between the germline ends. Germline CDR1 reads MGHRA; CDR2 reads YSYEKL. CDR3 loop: CASSQEMRVWANVLTF. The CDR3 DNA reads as TGCGCCAGCAGCCAAGAAATGAGGGTTTGGGCCAACGTCCTGACTTTC.

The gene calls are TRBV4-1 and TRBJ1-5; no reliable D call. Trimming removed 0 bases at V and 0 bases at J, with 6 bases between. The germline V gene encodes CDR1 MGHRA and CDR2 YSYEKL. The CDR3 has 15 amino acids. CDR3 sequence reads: CASSQDPSSNQPQHF. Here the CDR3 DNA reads TGCGCCAGCAGCCAAGATCCCAGTAGCAATCAGCCCCAGCATTTT.

The CDR3 here is CASSTGTDYEQYF. CDR3 nucleotides: TGTGCCAGCAGCACGGGGACCGACTACGAGCAGTACTTC. The rearrangement uses TRBV9 and TRBJ2-7; D is perhaps TRBD1 or TRBD2 (5 bases each). The V end lost 4 bases, the J end lost 3 bases, and 11 bases lay between the germline ends. The CDR3 extends over 13 amino acids. Germline CDR1 and CDR2: SGDLS and YYNGEE.

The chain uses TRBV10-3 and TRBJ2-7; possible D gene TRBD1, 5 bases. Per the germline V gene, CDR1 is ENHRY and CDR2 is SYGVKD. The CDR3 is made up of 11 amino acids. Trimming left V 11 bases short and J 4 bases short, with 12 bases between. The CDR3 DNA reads TGTGCCGCGGCGACAGATTACGAGCAGTACTTC. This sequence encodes CAAATDYEQYF.

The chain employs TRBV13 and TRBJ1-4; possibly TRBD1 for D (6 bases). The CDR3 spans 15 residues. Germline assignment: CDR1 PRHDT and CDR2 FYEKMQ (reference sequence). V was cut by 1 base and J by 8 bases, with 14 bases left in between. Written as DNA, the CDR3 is TGTGCCAGCAGCTTAGTATCGGACAGTGGGGAAAAACTGTTTTTT. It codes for CASSLVSDSGEKLFF.

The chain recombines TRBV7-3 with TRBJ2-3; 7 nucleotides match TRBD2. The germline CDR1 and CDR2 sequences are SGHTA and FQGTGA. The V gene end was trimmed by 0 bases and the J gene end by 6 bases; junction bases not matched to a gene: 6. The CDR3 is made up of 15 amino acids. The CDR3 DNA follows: TGTGCCAGCAGCTTAACCTCGGGACTATCTGATACGCAGTATTTT. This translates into CASSLTSGLSDTQYF.

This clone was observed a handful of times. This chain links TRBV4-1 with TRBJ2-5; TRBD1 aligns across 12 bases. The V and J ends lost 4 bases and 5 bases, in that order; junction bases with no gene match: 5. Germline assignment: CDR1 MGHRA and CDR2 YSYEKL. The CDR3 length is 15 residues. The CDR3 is CASSPGQGAGETQYF. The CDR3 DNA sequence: TGCGCCAGCAGCCCGGGACAGGGGGCAGGGGAGACCCAGTACTTC.

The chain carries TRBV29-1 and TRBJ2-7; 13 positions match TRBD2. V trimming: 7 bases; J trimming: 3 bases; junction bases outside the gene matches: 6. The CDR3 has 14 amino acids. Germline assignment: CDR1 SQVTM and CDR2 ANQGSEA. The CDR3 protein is CSGIGTSGDYEQYF. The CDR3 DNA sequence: TGCAGCGGAATTGGGACTAGCGGGGACTACGAGCAGTACTTC.

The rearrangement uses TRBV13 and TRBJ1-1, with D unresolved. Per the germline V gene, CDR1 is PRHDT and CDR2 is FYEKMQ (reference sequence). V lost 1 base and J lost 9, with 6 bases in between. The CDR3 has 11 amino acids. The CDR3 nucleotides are TGTGCCAGCAGCTTAGTCCGTAAAGCTTTCTTT. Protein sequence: CASSLVRKAFF. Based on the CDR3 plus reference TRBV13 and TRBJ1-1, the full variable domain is AAGVIQSPRHLIKEKRETATLKCYPIPRHDTVYWYQQGPGQDPQFLISFYEKMQSDKGSIPDRFSAQQFSDYHSELNMSSLELGDSALYFCASSLVRKAFFGQGTRLTVV.

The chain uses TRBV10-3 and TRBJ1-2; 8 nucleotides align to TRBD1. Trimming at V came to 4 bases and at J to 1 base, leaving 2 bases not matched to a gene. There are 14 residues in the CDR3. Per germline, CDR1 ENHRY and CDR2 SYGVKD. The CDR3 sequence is CAISGTGINYGYTF. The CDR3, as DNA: TGTGCCATCAGTGGGACAGGGATTAACTATGGCTACACCTTC.

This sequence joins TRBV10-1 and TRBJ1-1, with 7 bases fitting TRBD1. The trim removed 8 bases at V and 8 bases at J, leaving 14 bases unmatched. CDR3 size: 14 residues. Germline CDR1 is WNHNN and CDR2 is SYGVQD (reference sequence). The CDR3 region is CASSDPGQSPEAFF. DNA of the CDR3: TGCGCCAGCTCTGACCCGGGACAGAGTCCGGAAGCTTTCTTT.

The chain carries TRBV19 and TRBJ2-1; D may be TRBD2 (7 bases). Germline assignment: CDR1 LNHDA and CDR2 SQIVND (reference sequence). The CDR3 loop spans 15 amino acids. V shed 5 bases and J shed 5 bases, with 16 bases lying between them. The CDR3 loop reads CASSPSRGAHNEQFF. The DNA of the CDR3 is TGTGCCAGTAGTCCCTCCCGGGGGGCCCACAATGAGCAGTTCTTC. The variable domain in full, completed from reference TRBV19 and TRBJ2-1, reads DGGITQSPKYLFRKEGQNVTLSCEQNLNHDAMYWYRQDPGQGLRLIYYSQIVNDFQKGDIAEGYSVSREKKESFPLTVTSAQKNPTAFYLCASSPSRGAHNEQFFGPGTRLTVL.

CDR3 in DNA: TGTGCCAGCAGCTCTACTAAGGGCTGGGAAGAGACCCAGTACTTC. It is translated as CASSSTKGWEETQYF. The chain joins TRBV7-9 to TRBJ2-5; D not certain. The CDR3 has 15 amino acids. The V end lost 4 bases, the J end lost 3 bases, and 15 bases lay between the germline ends. Germline values: CDR1 SEHNR, CDR2 FQNEAQ (reference sequence).

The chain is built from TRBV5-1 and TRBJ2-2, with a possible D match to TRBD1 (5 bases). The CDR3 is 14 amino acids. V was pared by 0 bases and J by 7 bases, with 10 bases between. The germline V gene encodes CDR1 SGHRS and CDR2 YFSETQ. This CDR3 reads CASSLGTLNGELFF. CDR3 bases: TGCGCCAGCAGCTTGGGGACACTCAACGGGGAGCTGTTTTTT.

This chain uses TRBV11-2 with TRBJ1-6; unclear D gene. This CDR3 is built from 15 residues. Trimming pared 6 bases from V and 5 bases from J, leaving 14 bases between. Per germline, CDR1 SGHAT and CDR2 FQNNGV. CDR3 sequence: CASSTDRTNNSPLHF. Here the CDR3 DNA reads TGTGCCAGCAGTACTGATCGGACCAATAATTCACCCCTCCACTTT. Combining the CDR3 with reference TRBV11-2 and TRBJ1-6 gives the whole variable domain EAGVAQSPRYKIIEKRQSVAFWCNPISGHATLYWYQQILGQGPKLLIQFQNNGVVDDSQLPKDRFSAERLKGVDSTLKIQPAKLEDSAVYLCASSTDRTNNSPLHFGNGTRLTVT.

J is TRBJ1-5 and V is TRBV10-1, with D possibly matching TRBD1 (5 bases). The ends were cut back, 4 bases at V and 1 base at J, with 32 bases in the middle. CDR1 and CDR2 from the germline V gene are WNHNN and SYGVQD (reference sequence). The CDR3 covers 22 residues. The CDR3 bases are TGCGCCAGCAGTGGGTGGGCAGTCTGGGACCCAAAGTTCAACATAAGCAATCAGCCCCAGCATTTT. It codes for CASSGWAVWDPKFNISNQPQHF.

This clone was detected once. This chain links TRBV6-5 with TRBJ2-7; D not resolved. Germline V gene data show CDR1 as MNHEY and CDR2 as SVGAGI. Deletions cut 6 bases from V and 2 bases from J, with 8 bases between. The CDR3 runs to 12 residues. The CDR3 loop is CASSQGTYEQYF. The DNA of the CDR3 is TGTGCCAGCAGCCAAGGGACCTACGAGCAGTACTTC.

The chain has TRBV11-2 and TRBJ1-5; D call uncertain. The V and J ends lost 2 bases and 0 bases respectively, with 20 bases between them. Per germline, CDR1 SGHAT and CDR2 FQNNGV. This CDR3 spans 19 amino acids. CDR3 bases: TGTGCCAGCAGCTTATCCAGCTGTATCCATCATTATAGCAATCAGCCCCAGCATTTT. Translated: CASSLSSCIHHYSNQPQHF.

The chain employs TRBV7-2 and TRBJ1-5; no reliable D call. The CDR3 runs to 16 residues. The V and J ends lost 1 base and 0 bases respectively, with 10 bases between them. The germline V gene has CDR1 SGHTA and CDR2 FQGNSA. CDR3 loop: CASSLVTIYSNQPQHF. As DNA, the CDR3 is TGTGCCAGCAGCTTAGTGACCATATATAGCAATCAGCCCCAGCATTTT.

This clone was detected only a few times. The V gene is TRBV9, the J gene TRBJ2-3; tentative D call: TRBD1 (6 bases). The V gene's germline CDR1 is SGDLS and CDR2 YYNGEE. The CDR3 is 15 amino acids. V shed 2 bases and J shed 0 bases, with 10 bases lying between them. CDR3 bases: TGTGCCAGCAGCGTGGGGACATCCAGCACAGATACGCAGTATTTT. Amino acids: CASSVGTSSTDTQYF.

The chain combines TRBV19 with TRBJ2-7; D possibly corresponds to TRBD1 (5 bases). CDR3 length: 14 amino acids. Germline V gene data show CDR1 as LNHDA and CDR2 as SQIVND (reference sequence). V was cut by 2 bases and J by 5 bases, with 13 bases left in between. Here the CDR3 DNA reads TGTGCCAGTAGTATACAGGGTACCGCCCACGAGCAGTACTTC. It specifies CASSIQGTAHEQYF.

The DNA for the CDR3 is TGTGCCAGCTCACCCCCTGACAGGCTATATGGCTACACCTTC. This sequence encodes CASSPPDRLYGYTF. The V and J genes are TRBV18 and TRBJ1-2; tentatively, D is TRBD1 (6 bases). The ends were cut back, 3 bases at V and 5 bases at J, with 13 bases in the middle. CDR3 length: 14 residues. In germline, CDR1 is KGHSH, CDR2 LQKENI.